The 28 T cell receptor beta chains below all came from one sample that was sequenced in a study of cytomegalovirus exposure and HLA in healthy donors. The PCR employed 60 Vbeta primers together with 13 Jbeta primers. Profiling relied on immunoSEQ multiplex PCR, and the TCRdb table lists in-frame clones only, not all of them. Of 70,000 to 95,000 clones in the sample, around three quarters were seen once. The sample consisted of PBMCs. The receptors originated from a man under 40 in good health and CMV-seropositive.

V usage is TRBV5-1 and J usage is TRBJ1-2, with TRBD1 matching 10 bases. J gave up 8 bases and V 0 bases, and 22 bases lay outside the gene matches. The germline V gene encodes CDR1 SGHRS and CDR2 YFSETQ. The CDR3 runs 20 residues. CDR3 DNA sequence: TGCGCCAGCAGCTTGGCGGGGAGCGGGACAGGGGCCACCAACTATTCAGGCTACACCTTC. It yields the protein CASSLAGSGTGATNYSGYTF. Variable domain in full (rest from reference TRBV5-1 and TRBJ1-2): KAGVTQTPRYLIKTRGQQVTLSCSPISGHRSVSWYQQTPGQGLQFLFEYFSETQRNKGNFPGRFSGRQFSNSRSEMNVSTLELGDSALYLCASSLAGSGTGATNYSGYTFGSGTRLTVV.

V is TRBV19 and J is TRBJ1-6, with D perhaps matching TRBD1 (5 bases). This CDR3 has 15 amino acids. The V end was cut by 7 bases, the J end by 7 bases, with 17 bases between. CDR1 is LNHDA and CDR2 is SQIVND in the germline V gene (reference sequence). The CDR3 spells CASTLRPRENSPLHF. Here the CDR3 DNA reads TGTGCCAGTACGCTGCGGCCCAGGGAAAATTCACCCCTCCACTTT.

This clone was seen only once. This chain links TRBV15 with TRBJ2-5; D might be TRBD2 (6 bases). The V end lost 3 bases, the J end lost 1 base, and 15 bases lay between the germline ends. Per the germline V gene, CDR1 is LNHNV and CDR2 is YYDKDF (reference sequence). This CDR3 comprises 16 residues. For the CDR3, the DNA is TGTGCCACCAGCAGGCTTGGGGGGAGGCCCCAAGAGACCCAGTACTTC. As protein: CATSRLGGRPQETQYF.

The chain combines TRBV16 with TRBJ1-2; D is unclear. CDR3 length: 14 amino acids. The germline gives CDR1 KGHSY, CDR2 FQNENV. The ends were cut back, 0 bases at V and 2 bases at J, with 7 bases in the middle. CDR3 nucleotides: TGTGCCAGCAGCCAATCCACTGCAAACTATGGCTACACCTTC. This encodes CASSQSTANYGYTF.

The gene calls are TRBV4-2 and TRBJ2-1; 7 positions match TRBD2. The CDR3 covers 15 residues. CDR1 LGHNA and CDR2 YNFKEQ come from the germline V gene. V was clipped by 0 bases and J by 7 bases; unmatched bases: 6. The DNA of the CDR3 is TGTGCCAGCAGCCAAGAACTAGCGAATAGAAATGAGCAGTTCTTC. The encoded protein is CASSQELANRNEQFF.

V gene TRBV5-6 combines with J gene TRBJ2-4; 7 nucleotides agree with TRBD1. The germline V gene encodes CDR1 SGHDT and CDR2 YYEEEE. J lost 1 base, V lost 4 bases, and 2 bases had no gene match. The CDR3 has 14 residues. The CDR3 nucleotides are TGTGCCAGCAGCAAACAGGGGGCCAAAAACATTCAGTACTTC. Amino acid sequence: CASSKQGAKNIQYF. The full variable domain, rest sourced from reference TRBV5-6 and TRBJ2-4, is DAGVTQSPTHLIKTRGQQVTLRCSPKSGHDTVSWYQQALGQGPQFIFQYYEEEERQRGNFPDRFSGHQFPNYSSELNVNALLLGDSALYLCASSKQGAKNIQYFGAGTRLSVL.

The chain is built from TRBV29-1 and TRBJ1-2; TRBD1 agrees at 9 bases. Looked up from germline, CDR1 is SQVTM and CDR2 is ANQGSEA. The CDR3 spans 12 residues. Written as DNA, the CDR3 is TGCAGTTCTAGGACAGGGGAATATGGCTACACCTTC. Protein: CSSRTGEYGYTF.

This sequence joins TRBV19 and TRBJ1-5, with a tentative D call TRBD1 (6 bases). The germline CDR1 and CDR2 sequences are LNHDA and SQIVND (reference sequence). V lost 6 bases and J lost 6, with 12 bases in between. This CDR3 comprises 13 residues. CDR3 DNA: TGTGCCAGTAGCCTCTCAGGGGTTCAGCCCCAGCATTTT. Its translation is CASSLSGVQPQHF. Using reference TRBV19 and TRBJ1-5 for the parts outside the CDR3, the full variable domain is DGGITQSPKYLFRKEGQNVTLSCEQNLNHDAMYWYRQDPGQGLRLIYYSQIVNDFQKGDIAEGYSVSREKKESFPLTVTSAQKNPTAFYLCASSLSGVQPQHFGDGTRLSIL.

This clone was found a few times. This sequence joins TRBV7-2 and TRBJ1-1; 9 bases match TRBD1. The junction had 11 bases not matched to a gene; V was cut back by 1 base and J by 5 bases. The CDR3 runs to 17 residues. Germline V CDR1 and CDR2: SGHTA, FQGNSA. In DNA form, the CDR3 reads TGTGCCAGCAGCTTAGTAGTTGACAGGGGGTTAAGAACTGAAGCTTTCTTT. Amino acid sequence: CASSLVVDRGLRTEAFF.

V gene TRBV28 combines with J gene TRBJ2-4, with 7 bases aligning to TRBD2. J lost 5 bases, V lost 8 bases, and 12 bases had no gene match. Germline CDR1 MDHEN, CDR2 SYDVKM. CDR3 length: 15 residues. CDR3 residues: CASRTLAERENIQYF. CDR3 coding DNA: TGTGCCAGCCGAACGCTAGCGGAGAGGGAAAACATTCAGTACTTC.

The table lists this clone with a few counts. The chain employs TRBV19 and TRBJ2-7, with 7 bases identical to TRBD1. V lost 4 bases, J lost 2 bases, and 8 bases stayed unmatched. Per the germline V gene, CDR1 is LNHDA and CDR2 is SQIVND (reference sequence). The CDR3 is made up of 15 amino acids. CDR3 coding DNA: TGTGCCAGTAGTACCCCGACAGGGACCACCTACGAGCAGTACTTC. This sequence encodes CASSTPTGTTYEQYF.

On this clone: Additional DNA sequences in this sample encode the identical CDR3. J is TRBJ2-7 and V is TRBV5-1; TRBD2 agrees at 15 bases. Looked up from germline, CDR1 is SGHRS and CDR2 is YFSETQ. Trimming at V came to 4 bases and at J to 3 bases, leaving 2 bases not matched to a gene. The CDR3 length is 15 residues. The CDR3 region has the DNA TGCGCCAGCAGCGAGGGACTAGCGGGAGGCTACGAGCAGTACTTC. This encodes CASSEGLAGGYEQYF. Using reference TRBV5-1 and TRBJ2-7 for the parts outside the CDR3, the full variable domain is KAGVTQTPRYLIKTRGQQVTLSCSPISGHRSVSWYQQTPGQGLQFLFEYFSETQRNKGNFPGRFSGRQFSNSRSEMNVSTLELGDSALYLCASSEGLAGGYEQYFGPGTRLTVT.

The rearrangement uses TRBV13 and TRBJ2-7; D is perhaps TRBD2 (6 bases). This CDR3 has 15 residues. V lost 4 bases and J 6 bases, leaving 19 bases between the germline ends. Germline CDR1 PRHDT, CDR2 FYEKMQ (reference sequence). CDR3 loop: CASSSAGGGPGEQYF. The CDR3 DNA is TGTGCCAGCAGCTCCGCCGGGGGTGGGCCCGGCGAGCAGTACTTC.

This clone was detected only once. The V gene is TRBV29-1, the J gene TRBJ1-1; TRBD1 agrees at 7 bases. CDR3 length equals 13 residues. Germline V CDR1 and CDR2: SQVTM, ANQGSEA. After removal of 7 bases from V and 7 bases from J, the junction contained 12 bases not matched to a gene. In nucleotides, the CDR3 is TGCAGCGCCGACCTGCCGGGACAGCATGAAGCTTTCTTT. This sequence encodes CSADLPGQHEAFF.

The chain combines TRBV5-4 with TRBJ2-1, with TRBD1 matching 10 bases. This CDR3 region has 16 residues. Germline V gene data show CDR1 as SGHNT and CDR2 as YYREEE (reference sequence). After removal of 5 bases from V and 8 bases from J, the junction contained 13 bases not matched to a gene. The CDR3 DNA is TGTGCCAGCAGTCAGCGACAGGGGGCGATTGTGGATGAGCAGTTCTTC. It translates to CASSQRQGAIVDEQFF.

The chain has TRBV2 and TRBJ2-7; D not resolved. This CDR3 contains 13 residues. The V end lost 0 bases, the J end lost 3 bases, and 6 bases lay between the germline ends. Germline assignment: CDR1 SNHLY and CDR2 FYNNEI. Written as DNA, the CDR3 is TGTGCCAGCAGTGAAGCGCTTCACTACGAGCAGTACGTC. Protein: CASSEALHYEQYV.

The chain carries TRBV29-1 and TRBJ2-3; D gene unclear. Germline loops: CDR1 SQVTM, CDR2 ANQGSEA. The CDR3 totals 12 residues. V was trimmed by 0 bases and J by 3 bases, leaving 4 bases between them. The CDR3 protein is CSVEETTDTQYF. The CDR3 DNA follows: TGCAGCGTTGAAGAGACTACAGATACGCAGTATTTT.

The rearrangement links TRBV9 to TRBJ1-3; tentative D call: TRBD1 (5 bases). Germline V lookup: CDR1 SGDLS, CDR2 YYNGEE. This CDR3 comprises 14 residues. Trimming pared 3 bases from V and 4 bases from J, leaving 11 bases between. CDR3 bases: TGTGCCAGCAGCGGGCAGGGAACGGGAAACACCATATATTTT. It specifies CASSGQGTGNTIYF.

This clone appeared once. The chain recombines TRBV6-1 with TRBJ1-2; D may be TRBD1 (5 bases). CDR1 and CDR2 from the germline V gene are MNHNS and SASEGT. Trimming shortened V by 0 bases and J by 8 bases, and 10 bases separated the two germline ends. This CDR3 region has 13 residues. For the CDR3, the DNA is TGTGCCAGCAGTGAAGCAGGGGTTAGAGGCTACACCTTC. This codes for CASSEAGVRGYTF.

The J gene is TRBJ1-1, the V gene TRBV27, with 9 bases that match TRBD1. The J segment lost 4 bases and the V segment lost 10 bases, leaving 4 bases of the junction unmatched. The CDR3 runs 12 residues. CDR1 MNHEY and CDR2 SMNVEV come from the germline V gene (reference sequence). CDR3 coding DNA: TGTGCCACTGCGACAGGGGGCACTGAAGCTTTCTTT. This encodes CATATGGTEAFF.

In this sample, this clone turned up a few times. Here the CDR3 DNA reads TGTGCCAGCAGCGCAACAGGGAACACTGAAGCTTTCTTT. It is translated as CASSATGNTEAFF. This sequence joins TRBV7-6 and TRBJ1-1; perhaps TRBD1 as D (5 bases). The length of the CDR3 is 13 residues. Germline V CDR1 and CDR2: SGHVS, FNYEAQ. V lost 5 bases and J lost 1, with 8 bases in between.

The CDR3 DNA follows: TGTGCCAGTACCATGGTGGGGGGAGAAGAGACCCAGTACTTC. It specifies CASTMVGGEETQYF. The chain couples TRBV19 to TRBJ2-5, with D possibly being TRBD2 (6 bases). This CDR3 has 14 amino acids. Trimming removed 7 bases from V and 3 bases from J, with 15 bases in between. Germline-derived CDR1 and CDR2 are LNHDA and SQIVND (reference sequence).

Concerning this clone itself: The DNA is left out, because the CDR3 cannot be placed on it with certainty; the CDR3 is given as TCRdb lists it. The chain uses TRBV13 and TRBJ1-1; the table names TRBD1, a call not compared with the DNA. The CDR3 is made up of 15 amino acids, end residues included. Looked up from germline, CDR1 is PRHDT and CDR2 is FYEKMQ (reference sequence). This CDR3 is CASSLVPAGSLKLSF.

This rearrangement joins TRBV6-6 to TRBJ2-3; a possible D gene is TRBD2 (5 bases). There are 15 residues in the CDR3. V lost 2 bases to trimming and J lost 5 bases, with 14 bases between them. Germline CDR1 is MNHNY and CDR2 is SVGAGI (reference sequence). The CDR3 nucleotides read TGTGCCAGCAGTTACAGTGAGGGCCGAGGAGATACGCAGTATTTT. This codes for CASSYSEGRGDTQYF.

This rearrangement joins TRBV4-1 to TRBJ2-7; D is unclear. V dropped 1 base and J dropped 4 bases, with 8 bases sitting between them. The germline CDR1 and CDR2 sequences are MGHRA and YSYEKL. CDR3 length: 13 residues. CDR3 coding DNA: TGCGCCAGCAGCCAAGGAGTGAGGTACGAGCAGTACTTC. This encodes CASSQGVRYEQYF.

This clone came up once. V gene TRBV29-1 combines with J gene TRBJ2-5; 10 bases are a match to TRBD1. The V gene's germline CDR1 is SQVTM and CDR2 ANQGSEA. The CDR3 runs 15 residues. The V and J ends lost 7 bases and 1 base, in that order; junction bases with no gene match: 9. CDR3 loop: CSADWDRGLQETQYF. CDR3 in DNA: TGCAGCGCCGATTGGGACAGGGGCCTCCAAGAGACCCAGTACTTC.

Regarding this clone: Sequence at one end of the junction differs from germline and may be a read error. This chain connects TRBV19 to TRBJ1-2, with TRBD1 matching 7 bases. Germline CDR1 LNHDA, CDR2 SQIVND (reference sequence). The CDR3 runs to 15 residues. The CDR3, as DNA: TGTGCCAGTAGTGTATACGGGACAGCTAAGTATGGCTACACCTTC. Its protein product is CASSVYGTAKYGYTF.

This chain joins TRBV5-4 and TRBJ1-2; 9 nucleotides align to TRBD1. V gave up 4 bases and J gave up 10 bases; unmatched junction bases: 2. The CDR3 extends over 11 amino acids. Looked up from germline, CDR1 is SGHNT and CDR2 is YYREEE (reference sequence). CDR3 sequence reads: CASSGTGNYTF. The CDR3 DNA reads as TGTGCCAGCAGCGGGACAGGGAACTACACCTTC.